This TCR beta chain derives from a study of tumor-infiltrating lymphocytes in primary liver carcinoma. Study at large: Male and female patients aged 30 to 69 years made up the cohort.

Germline V gives CDR1 SQVTM, CDR2 ANQGSEA. The CDR3 is 14 amino acids. From about 0.5 ug of total RNA, TCR beta-specific cDNA was reverse-transcribed using a constant-region primer. Investigators got TCR beta libraries out of three nested multiplex PCR rounds, done with slightly modified ARM-PCR. TRBV1-TRBV30 forward and Cbeta reverse primers drove the first two roughly 10-cycle rounds. Each CDR3 protein gets one entry after TCRdb re-called the multiplex PCR reads with MiXCR. The sample consists of more than 100,000 distinct CDR3 sequences, about 59% of them appearing once. Note on this clonotype: Its antigen is still unknown. Just one base apart from a much larger clone, this may be a read error.

Between roughly 17 and 30 mg of unsorted bulk tissue served as the source from which RNA and DNA were co-extracted. Study results and caveats: Only about 7-24% of top clones were detected in all five tumor regions. Tumor-adjacent and tumor-blood pairs shared a smaller degree of overlap than tumor region pairs.

Sequenced material: liver tumor tissue from sampling region 1. Subset noted: tumor region T1, superior pole. The receptor was derived from a woman in her fifties or sixties with primary liver carcinoma and hepatitis B virus infection. The chain combines TRBV29-1 with TRBJ2-2, with D perhaps TRBD2 (6 bases). The CDR3 DNA is TGCAGCGTTCCCGGAGACGCGAACACCGGGGGGCTGTTTTTT. It encodes CSVPGDANTGGLFF.